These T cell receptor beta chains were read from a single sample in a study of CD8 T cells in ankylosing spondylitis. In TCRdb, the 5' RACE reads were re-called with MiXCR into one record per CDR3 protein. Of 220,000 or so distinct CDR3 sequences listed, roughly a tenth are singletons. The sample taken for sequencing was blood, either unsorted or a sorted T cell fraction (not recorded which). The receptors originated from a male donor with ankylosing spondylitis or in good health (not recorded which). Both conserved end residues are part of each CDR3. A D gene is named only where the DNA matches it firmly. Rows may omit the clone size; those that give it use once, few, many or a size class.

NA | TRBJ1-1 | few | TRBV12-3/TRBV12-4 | CASSRGALNTEAFF | TGTGCCAGCAGCCGAGGGGCACTTAACACTGAAGCTTTCTTT
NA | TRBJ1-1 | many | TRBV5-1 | CASSFEGTSNTEAFF | TGCGCCAGCAGCTTTGAAGGGACGTCGAACACTGAAGCTTTCTTT
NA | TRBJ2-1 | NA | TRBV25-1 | CASSFNRAPGDEQFF | TGTGCCAGCAGTTTCAACAGGGCCCCTGGGGATGAGCAGTTCTTC
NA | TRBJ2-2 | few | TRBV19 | CASGTSPALFF | TGTGCCAGTGGAACAAGTCCTGCGCTGTTTTTT
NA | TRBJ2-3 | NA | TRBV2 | CASRDANAQYF | TGTGCCAGCAGGGACGCGAACGCGCAGTATTTT
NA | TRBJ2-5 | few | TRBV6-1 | CASSLLFGGGETQYF | TGTGCCAGCAGTCTCCTCTTTGGCGGAGGGGAGACCCAGTACTTC
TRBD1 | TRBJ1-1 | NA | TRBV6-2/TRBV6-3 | CASSLNTGTATLPSF | TGTGCCAGCAGTTTGAATACCGGGACAGCGACACTCCCGAGTTTT
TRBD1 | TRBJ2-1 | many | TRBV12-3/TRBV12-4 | CASSLRGGPDYNEQFF | TGTGCCAGCAGTTTGCGAGGGGGCCCTGACTACAATGAGCAGTTCTTC
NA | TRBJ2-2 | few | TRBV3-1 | CASSQDPLAPKGELFF | TGTGCCAGCAGCCAAGATCCCCTAGCTCCCAAGGGGGAGCTGTTTTTT
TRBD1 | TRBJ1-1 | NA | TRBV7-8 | CASSPRDSEAFF | TGTGCCAGCAGCCCGAGGGACAGTGAAGCTTTCTTT
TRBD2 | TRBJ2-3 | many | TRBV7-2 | CASRWGGDTDTQYF | TGTGCCAGCAGGTGGGGGGGGGACACAGATACGCAGTATTTT
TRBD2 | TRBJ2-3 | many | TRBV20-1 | CSAGTGTSGGRETQYF | TGCAGTGCGGGCACCGGGACTAGCGGGGGCCGAGAGACGCAGTATTTT
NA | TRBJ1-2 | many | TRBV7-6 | CASSHNVYEAF | TGTGCCAGCAGCCATAACGTTTACGAGGCCTTC
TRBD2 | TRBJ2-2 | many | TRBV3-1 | CASSFSGGADTGELFF | TGTGCCAGCAGCTTTAGCGGGGGGGCGGACACCGGGGAGCTGTTTTTT
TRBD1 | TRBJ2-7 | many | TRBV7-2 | CASSFDLGTGVVYEQYF | TGTGCCAGCAGCTTTGACCTCGGGACAGGGGTTGTCTACGAGCAGTACTTC
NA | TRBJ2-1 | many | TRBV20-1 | CSASLPGPSDEQFF | TGCAGTGCTTCACTACCGGGACCAAGCGATGAGCAGTTCTTC
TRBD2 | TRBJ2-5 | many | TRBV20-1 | CSADSSGGPLGETQYF | TGCAGTGCTGACTCTAGCGGGGGGCCCCTTGGGGAGACCCAGTACTTC
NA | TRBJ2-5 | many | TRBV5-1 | CASGITYETQYF | TGCGCCAGCGGAATAACCTACGAGACCCAGTACTTC
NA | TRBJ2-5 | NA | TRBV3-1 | CASSQHTPEETQYF | TGTGCCAGCAGCCAACATACCCCCGAAGAGACCCAGTACTTC
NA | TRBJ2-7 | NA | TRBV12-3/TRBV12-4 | CASSFVGRQYF | TGTGCCAGCAGTTTCGTAGGGCGGCAGTACTTC
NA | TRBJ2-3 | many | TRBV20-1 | CSASPPGTSTDTQYF | TGCAGTGCTAGCCCTCCAGGTACTAGCACAGATACGCAGTATTTT
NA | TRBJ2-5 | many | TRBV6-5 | CASSPSGALETQYF | TGTGCCAGCAGTCCCTCGGGGGCCCTGGAGACCCAGTACTTC